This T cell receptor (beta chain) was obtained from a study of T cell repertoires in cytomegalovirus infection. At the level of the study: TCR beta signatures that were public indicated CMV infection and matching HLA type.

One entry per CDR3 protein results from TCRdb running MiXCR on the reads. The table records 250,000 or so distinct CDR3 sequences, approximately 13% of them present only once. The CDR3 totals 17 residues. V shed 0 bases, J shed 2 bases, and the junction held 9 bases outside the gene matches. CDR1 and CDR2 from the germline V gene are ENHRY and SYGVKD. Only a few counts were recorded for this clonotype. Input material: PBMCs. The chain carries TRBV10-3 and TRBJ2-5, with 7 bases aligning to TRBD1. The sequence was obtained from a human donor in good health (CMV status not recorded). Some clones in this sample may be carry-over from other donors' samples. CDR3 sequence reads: CAISESGTARPQETQYF. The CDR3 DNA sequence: TGTGCCATCAGTGAGTCCGGGACAGCGAGACCACAAGAGACCCAGTACTTC.